Described below is a single T cell receptor (beta chain) sequence and its context. Its antigen remains unidentified. No base qualities exist here, and no much larger clone lies one base off it. This specimen comes from a study of PD-1 blockade in classical Hodgkin lymphoma (dated by TCRdb to the early 2020s). Turning to the overall study: Nivolumab dosing was 3 mg/kg intravenously every 2 weeks, continuing until either disease progression or unacceptable toxicity. The study used TCR beta sequencing and CyTOF to define a peripheral blood immune signature of response to PD-1 blockade in classical Hodgkin lymphoma.

CDR1 and CDR2, looked up from the germline V gene, are MDHEN and SYDVKM. Relative to germline, V is 1 base shorter and J is 8 bases shorter, with 23 bases between their ends. Spanning cysteine to phenylalanine, the CDR3 consists of 18 amino acids. Just CDR3 DNA is preserved here, 54 bases in frame from base 1. General findings and caveats noted by the study authors: Baseline TCR diversity was reported as lower in newly diagnosed patients than in healthy donors, and lower still in relapsed/refractory patients. CD4+ but not CD8+ TCR diversity rose significantly by C4D1 (p=0.0027 vs p=0.16), most apparent in complete responders (p=0.02). Patients starting nivolumab less than 1 year after ASCT had lower diversity and were excluded from later analyses to avoid confounding by immune reconstitution. Trial patients with a complete response had baseline diversity similar to that of newly diagnosed patients, while partial responders and progressors had significantly lower diversity. The study was limited to a single clinical trial cohort, and causes of repertoire differences, possibly disease activity or prior therapy, remained undefined.

The Qiagen DNeasy kit was used to extract genomic DNA both from unsorted PBMCs and from the negatively selected CD4+ and CD8+ fractions. Using primers that anneal to V and J segments, immunoSEQ multiplex PCR amplified the TCR beta CDR3 regions. A synthetic immune receptor repertoire was used to minimize amplification bias, and any residual bias was removed computationally once sequencing was done. As for how the authors treated the data: Custom Python scripts were used to quantify repertoire diversity as the Shannon entropy index. The unsorted, CD4+ and CD8+ repertoires were each analyzed separately, with the exception of combined analyses, where CD4+ and CD8+ sequences were merged in silico. A clone counted as expanded when the clone's frequency after treatment rose at least 2-fold relative to C1D1, and clones undetected at baseline were given a pseudocount of 0.5. Singleton clones were defined as clones with 0 or 1 copy at C1D1, and non-singleton clones were defined as clones with 2 or more copies. By matching protein sequences in sorted samples from the same patient, clones expanded in unsorted samples were annotated as CD4+, CD8+ or unknown. Diversity changes from C1D1 to C4D1 were tested in paired samples using Wilcoxon tests. The immuneACCESS repertoire file appears here via TCRdb, limited to in-frame rearrangements. These files lack a portion of the clones; in checked studies, under half of the deficit traces to unresolved V genes, and the cause of the others is not known. The DNA gave D and trimming, while V, J and clone size come from that table. This sample lists about 64,000 clones; around nine tenths were detected once. 6.5% to 9.5% of the sample comes from the top ten.

The sample's time point, from its label and the paper: cycle 4 day 1 (C4D1), after less than 7 weeks of nivolumab. All trial patients had relapsed after autologous stem cell transplantation, with cohorts A, B and C differing in prior brentuximab vedotin exposure. The trial cohort included 55 to 65 patients with relapsed/refractory classical Hodgkin lymphoma, and each patient had a best overall response of complete response, partial response or progressive disease. Single-agent nivolumab was administered to trial patients in the multi-cohort phase II CheckMate 205 trial. An independent review committee assessed best overall response by applying the 2007 International Working Group response criteria. Trial PBMCs were collected immediately before nivolumab initiation (C1D1) and during therapy at cycle 2 day 1 and cycle 4 day 1. Peripheral blood was collected in 8 mL Vacutainer Cell Preparation Tubes, from which PBMCs were isolated by centrifugation and then cryopreserved.

Sequencing used peripheral blood mononuclear cells (PBMCs), obtained before the fourth cycle of nivolumab. This receptor was identified in a human donor with classical Hodgkin lymphoma. The sequence joins TRBV28 to TRBJ1-4; the D gene is perhaps TRBD1, on 6 matching bases. The DNA is as follows: TGTGCCAGCAGTTTATCTGGCAGGGGCTCAGCCCAATACGAAAAACTGTTTTTT. The translation is CASSLSGRGSAQYEKLFF. The reference TRBV28 and TRBJ1-4 proteins fill in what lies around the CDR3, so the full variable domain reads DVKVTQSSRYLVKRTGEKVFLECVQDMDHENMFWYRQDPGLGLRLIYFSYDVKMKEKGDIPEGYSVSREKKERFSLILESASTNQTSMYLCASSLSGRGSAQYEKLFFGSGTQLSVL.